This T cell receptor beta chain was documented in a study of vaccination and CD4 T cells after COVID-19. At the level of the study: Sampling after COVID took place at a median of about 98 days (range 35 to 161) following diagnosis. Control cultures were given a CEFX pool, an HIV-1 Nef pool, or no peptide. Overlapping spike peptides of SARS-CoV-2, HCoV-NL63, HCoV-OC43 and HCoV-229E were used, and cells were stimulated with them. General observations from the study: Convalescent patients were relatively few, and early post-infection timepoints were missing.

In the case of this clonotype: Its target is unknown.

Sequenced with the Oncomine TCR Beta short-read assay was DNA taken from cultured CD4+ T cells. TCRdb reanalysed the PCR reads using MiXCR and keeps one entry per CDR3 protein. The table records around 19,000 distinct CDR3 sequences, about two fifths of them present only once. Stated treatment: roughly ten-day PBMC culture with coronavirus spike peptide pools or control peptides (ViraFEST assay). The germline CDR1 and CDR2 sequences are SNHLY and FYNNEI. V dropped 9 bases and J dropped 2 bases, with 8 bases sitting between them. The CDR3 has 13 residues. Sequencing input: CD4+ T cells from blood, cultured in vitro. The chain recombines TRBV2 with TRBJ2-6, with D possibly matching TRBD2 (5 bases). The clonotype comes from a human donor who had recovered from COVID-19. CDR3 nucleotides: TGTGCCAGGGACGGGACTGGGGCCAACGTCCTGACTTTC. Its protein is CARDGTGANVLTF.